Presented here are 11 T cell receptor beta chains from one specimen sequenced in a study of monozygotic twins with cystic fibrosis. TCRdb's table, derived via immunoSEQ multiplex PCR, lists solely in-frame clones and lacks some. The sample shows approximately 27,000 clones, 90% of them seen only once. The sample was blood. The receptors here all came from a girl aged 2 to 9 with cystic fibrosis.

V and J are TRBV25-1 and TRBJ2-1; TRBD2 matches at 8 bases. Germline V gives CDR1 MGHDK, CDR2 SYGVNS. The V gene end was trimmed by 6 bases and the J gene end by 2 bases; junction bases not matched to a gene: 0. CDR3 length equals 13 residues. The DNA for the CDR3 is TGTGCCAGCAGCGGGGGGGCCTACAATGAGCAGTTCTTC. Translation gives CASSGGAYNEQFF.

CDR3 loop: CTTETGPPSSVTQYF. DNA for the CDR3: TGCACCACCGAAACAGGACCGCCGTCGAGTGTGACCCAGTACTTC. The chain combines TRBV1 with TRBJ2-5; the listed D gene, TRBD1, was not tested against the DNA. TRBV1 is listed as a pseudogene. The CDR3 consists of 15 residues.

This CDR3 is CASSLGGLVQYF. The CDR3, as DNA: TGTGCCAGCAGCTTAGGAGGTCTCGTACAGTATTTT. The J gene is TRBJ2-3, the V gene TRBV11-3; D gene ambiguous. Germline V CDR1 and CDR2: SGHNT, YENEEA. CDR3 length: 12 residues. Trimming removed 1 base at V and 12 bases at J, with 11 bases between.

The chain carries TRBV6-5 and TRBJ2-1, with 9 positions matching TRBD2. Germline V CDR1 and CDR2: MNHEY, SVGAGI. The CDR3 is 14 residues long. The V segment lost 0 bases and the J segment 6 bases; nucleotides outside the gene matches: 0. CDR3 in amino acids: CASSYSRGGNEQFF. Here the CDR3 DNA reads TGTGCCAGCAGTTACTCGCGGGGGGGCAATGAGCAGTTCTTC.

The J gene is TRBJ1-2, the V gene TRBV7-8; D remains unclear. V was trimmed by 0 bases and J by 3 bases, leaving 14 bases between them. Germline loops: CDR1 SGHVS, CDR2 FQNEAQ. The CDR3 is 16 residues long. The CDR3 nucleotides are TGTGCCAGCAGCTTAGCGCCGAGAGGTATGGACTATGGCTACACCTTC. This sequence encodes CASSLAPRGMDYGYTF.

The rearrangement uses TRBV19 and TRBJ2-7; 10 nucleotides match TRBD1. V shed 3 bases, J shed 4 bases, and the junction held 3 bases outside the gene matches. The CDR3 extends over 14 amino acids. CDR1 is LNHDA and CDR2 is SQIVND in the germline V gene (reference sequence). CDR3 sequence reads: CASSIGTGVYEQYF. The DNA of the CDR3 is TGTGCCAGTAGTATCGGGACAGGGGTTTACGAGCAGTACTTC.

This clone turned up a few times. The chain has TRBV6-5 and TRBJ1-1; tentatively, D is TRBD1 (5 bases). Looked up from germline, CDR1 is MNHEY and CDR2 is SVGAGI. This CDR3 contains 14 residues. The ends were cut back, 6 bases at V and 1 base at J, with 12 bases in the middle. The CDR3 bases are TGTGCCAGCAGGCTACCCCAGGGGAACACTGAAGCTTTCTTT. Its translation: CASRLPQGNTEAFF.

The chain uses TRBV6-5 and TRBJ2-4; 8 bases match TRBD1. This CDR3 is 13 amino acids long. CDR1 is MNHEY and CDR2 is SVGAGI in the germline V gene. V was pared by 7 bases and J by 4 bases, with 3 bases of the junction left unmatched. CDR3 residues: CASNDRGKNIQYF. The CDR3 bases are TGTGCCAGCAACGACAGGGGAAAAAACATTCAGTACTTC.

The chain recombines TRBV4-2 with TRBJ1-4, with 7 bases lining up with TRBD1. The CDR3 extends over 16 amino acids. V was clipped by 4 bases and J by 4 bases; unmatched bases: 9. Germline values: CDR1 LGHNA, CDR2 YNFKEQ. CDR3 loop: CASSLQGGLDNEKLFF. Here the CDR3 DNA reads TGTGCCAGCAGCCTCCAGGGGGGACTAGATAATGAAAAACTGTTTTTT.

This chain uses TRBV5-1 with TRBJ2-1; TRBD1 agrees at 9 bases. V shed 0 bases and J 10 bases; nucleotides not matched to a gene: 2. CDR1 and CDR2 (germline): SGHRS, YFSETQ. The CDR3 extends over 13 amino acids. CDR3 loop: CASSLGTGVEQFF. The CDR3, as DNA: TGCGCCAGCAGCTTGGGGACAGGGGTCGAGCAGTTCTTC. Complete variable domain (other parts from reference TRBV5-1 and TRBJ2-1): KAGVTQTPRYLIKTRGQQVTLSCSPISGHRSVSWYQQTPGQGLQFLFEYFSETQRNKGNFPGRFSGRQFSNSRSEMNVSTLELGDSALYLCASSLGTGVEQFFGPGTRLTVL.

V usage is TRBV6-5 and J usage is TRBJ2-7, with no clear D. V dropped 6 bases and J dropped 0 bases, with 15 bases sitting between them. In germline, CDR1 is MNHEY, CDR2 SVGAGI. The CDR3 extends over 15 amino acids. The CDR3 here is CASSLTSQVSYEQYF. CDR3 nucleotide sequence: TGTGCCAGCAGCCTAACATCACAAGTCTCCTACGAGCAGTACTTC.